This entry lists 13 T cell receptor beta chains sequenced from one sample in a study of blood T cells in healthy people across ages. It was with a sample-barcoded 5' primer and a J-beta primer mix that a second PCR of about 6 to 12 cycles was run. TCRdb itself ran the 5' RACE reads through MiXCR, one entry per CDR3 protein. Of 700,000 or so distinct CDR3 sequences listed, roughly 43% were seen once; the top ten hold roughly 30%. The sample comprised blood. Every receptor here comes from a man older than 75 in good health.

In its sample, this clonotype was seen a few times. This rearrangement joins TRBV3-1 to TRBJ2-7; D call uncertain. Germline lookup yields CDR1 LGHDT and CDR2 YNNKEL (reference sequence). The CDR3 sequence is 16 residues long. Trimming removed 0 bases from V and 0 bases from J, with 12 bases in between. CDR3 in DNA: TGTGCCAGCAGCCAAGATTCGGCCAGGAGCTCCTACGAGCAGTACTTC. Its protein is CASSQDSARSSYEQYF.

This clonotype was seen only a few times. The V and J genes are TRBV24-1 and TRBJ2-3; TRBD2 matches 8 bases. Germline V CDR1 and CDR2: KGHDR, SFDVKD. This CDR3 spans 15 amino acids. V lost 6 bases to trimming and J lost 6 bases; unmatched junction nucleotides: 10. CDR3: CATSPSGSRADTQYF. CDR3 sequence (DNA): TGTGCCACCAGTCCGAGCGGGAGTAGGGCCGATACGCAGTATTTT.

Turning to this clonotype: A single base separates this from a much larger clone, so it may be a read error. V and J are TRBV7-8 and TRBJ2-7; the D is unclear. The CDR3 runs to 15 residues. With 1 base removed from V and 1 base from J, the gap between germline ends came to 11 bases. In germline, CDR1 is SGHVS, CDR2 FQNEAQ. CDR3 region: CASSLGLVASYEQYF. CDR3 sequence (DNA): TGTGCCAGCAGCTTAGGTCTAGTGGCGTCCTACGAGCAGTACTTC.

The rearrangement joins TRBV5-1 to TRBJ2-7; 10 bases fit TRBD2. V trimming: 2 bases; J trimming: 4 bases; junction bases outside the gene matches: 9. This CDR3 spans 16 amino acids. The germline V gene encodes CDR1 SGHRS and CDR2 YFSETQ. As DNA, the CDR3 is TGCGCCAGCAGCTTCGGGTCGCTAGCGGGAGAGTACGAGCAGTACTTC. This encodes CASSFGSLAGEYEQYF.

CDR3 sequence (DNA): TGCAGTGCTGACCCGGCGGGGGAGAACTATGGCTACACCTTC. Translation gives CSADPAGENYGYTF. The V and J genes are TRBV20-1 and TRBJ1-2; D may be TRBD1 (5 bases). The length of the CDR3 is 14 residues. Germline lookup yields CDR1 DFQATT and CDR2 SNEGSKA (reference sequence). Trimming stripped 5 bases from V and 2 bases from J, with 15 bases between.

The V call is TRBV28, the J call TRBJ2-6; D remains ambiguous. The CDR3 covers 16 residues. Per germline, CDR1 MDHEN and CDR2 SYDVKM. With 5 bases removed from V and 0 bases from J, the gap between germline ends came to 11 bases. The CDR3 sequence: CASSVGPFSGANVLTF. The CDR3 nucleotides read TGTGCCAGCAGTGTCGGACCTTTCTCTGGGGCCAACGTCCTGACTTTC.

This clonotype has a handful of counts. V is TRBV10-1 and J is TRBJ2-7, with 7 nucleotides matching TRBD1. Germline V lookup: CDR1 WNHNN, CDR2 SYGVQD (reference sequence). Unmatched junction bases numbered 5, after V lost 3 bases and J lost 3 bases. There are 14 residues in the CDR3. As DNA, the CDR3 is TGCGCCAGCAGTGACCCGGGACAGAACTACGAGCAGTACTTC. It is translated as CASSDPGQNYEQYF.

The CDR3 sequence is CASRRGLAENIQYF. CDR3 bases: TGTGCCAGCAGGAGGGGACTAGCGGAAAACATTCAGTACTTC. The chain is built from TRBV6-1 and TRBJ2-4, with 11 nucleotides matching TRBD2. The CDR3 has 14 amino acids. The J segment lost 5 bases and the V segment lost 6 bases, leaving 3 bases of the junction unmatched. Germline CDR1 is MNHNS and CDR2 is SASEGT.

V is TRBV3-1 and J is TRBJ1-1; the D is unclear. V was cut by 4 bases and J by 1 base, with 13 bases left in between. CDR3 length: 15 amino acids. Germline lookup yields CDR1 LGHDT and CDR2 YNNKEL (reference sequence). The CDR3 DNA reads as TGTGCCAGCAGCCCCACGCTCGTCCCGAACACTGAAGCTTTCTTT. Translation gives CASSPTLVPNTEAFF.

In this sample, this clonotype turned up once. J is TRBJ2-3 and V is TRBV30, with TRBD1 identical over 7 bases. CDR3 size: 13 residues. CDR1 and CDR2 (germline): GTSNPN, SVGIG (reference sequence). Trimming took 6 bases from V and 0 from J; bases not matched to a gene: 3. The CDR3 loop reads CACTTGSTDTQYF. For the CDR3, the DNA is TGTGCCTGCACGACAGGGAGCACAGATACGCAGTATTTT.

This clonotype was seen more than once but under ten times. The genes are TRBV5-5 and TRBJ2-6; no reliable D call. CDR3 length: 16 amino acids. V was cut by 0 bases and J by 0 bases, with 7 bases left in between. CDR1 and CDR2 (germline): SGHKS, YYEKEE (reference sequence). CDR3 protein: CASSLVGSSGANVLTF. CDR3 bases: TGTGCCAGCAGCTTGGTGGGCAGCTCTGGGGCCAACGTCCTGACTTTC.

The CDR3 bases are TGCAGTGCTAGAGGGGACACACGCTCCTACGAGCAGTACTTC. Translated: CSARGDTRSYEQYF. The chain combines TRBV20-1 with TRBJ2-7; a possible D gene is TRBD1 (6 bases). The ends were cut back, 1 base at V and 0 bases at J, with 10 bases in the middle. Germline V lookup: CDR1 DFQATT, CDR2 SNEGSKA (reference sequence). The CDR3 extends over 14 amino acids.

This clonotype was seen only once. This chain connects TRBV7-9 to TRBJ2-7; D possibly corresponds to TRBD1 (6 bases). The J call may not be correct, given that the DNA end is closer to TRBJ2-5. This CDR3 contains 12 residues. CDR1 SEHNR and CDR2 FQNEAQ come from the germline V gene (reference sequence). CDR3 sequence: CASLPEGGTQYF. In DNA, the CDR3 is TGTGCCTCACTCCCCGAAGGGGGGACCCAGTACTTC.